Presented here are 25 T cell receptor beta chains from one specimen sequenced in a study of T cells in Graves' hyperthyroidism and ophthalmopathy. Amplification yielded TCR beta CDR3 regions, with RNA transcripts as the source. The study used the HTBI primer set for a first-round RT-PCR of the TCR CDR3. TCRdb reprocessed the multiplex PCR reads with MiXCR, giving one entry per CDR3 protein. Of over 650,000 distinct CDR3 sequences in the sample, over 40% are singletons; the top ten hold 6.5% to 9%. Sequencing was performed on peripheral blood or thyroid tissue (not recorded which). The receptor source for this set is an adult man with Graves' disease, either hyperthyroidism or ophthalmopathy (not recorded which).

The rearrangement uses TRBV6-1 and TRBJ1-1, with a weak D call TRBD1 (5 bases). V shed 5 bases and J shed 0 bases, with 13 bases lying between them. The V gene's germline CDR1 is MNHNS and CDR2 SASEGT. This CDR3 has 15 amino acids. DNA of the CDR3: TGTGCCAGCAGTAACCGACAGACGATGAACACTGAAGCTTTCTTT. It translates to CASSNRQTMNTEAFF.

This clonotype has ten or more counts. V is TRBV6-6 and J is TRBJ1-2, with 9 bases identical to TRBD1. Germline CDR1 reads MNHNY; CDR2 reads SVGAGI (reference sequence). The ends lost 5 bases at V and 6 bases at J; junction bases unmatched: 4. There are 13 residues in the CDR3. The CDR3: CASSAGQGNGYTF. CDR3 nucleotides: TGTGCCAGCAGTGCGGGACAGGGAAATGGCTACACCTTC.

V usage is TRBV6-5 and J usage is TRBJ1-1, with D perhaps matching TRBD1 (5 bases). The V end lost 4 bases, the J end lost 6 bases, and 15 bases lay between the germline ends. The V gene's germline CDR1 is MNHEY and CDR2 SVGAGI. The CDR3 is 14 amino acids. CDR3 protein: CASSFRGWGAEAFF. The CDR3, as DNA: TGTGCCAGCAGTTTTCGGGGTTGGGGGGCTGAAGCTTTCTTT.

In regard to this clonotype: An end of the junction does not agree with germline; a read error may underlie this. The V and J genes are TRBV24-1 and TRBJ2-5; no clear D. The CDR3 has 11 amino acids. From germline, CDR1 is KGHDR and CDR2 SFDVKD. The DNA of the CDR3 is TGTGTCACCAGTGATTTAGAGACCCAGTACTTC. It translates to CVTSDLETQYF.

The chain links TRBV20-1 to TRBJ1-4; D not certain. Germline V gene lookup returns CDR1 DFQATT and CDR2 SNEGSKA (reference sequence). The CDR3 spans 15 residues. V dropped 3 bases and J dropped 6 bases, with 17 bases sitting between them. The CDR3 protein is CSASVAWGGDEKLFF. CDR3 DNA sequence: TGCAGTGCTAGTGTGGCCTGGGGTGGCGATGAAAAACTGTTTTTT.

The chain couples TRBV19 to TRBJ1-2; 9 bases agree with TRBD1. Trimming cost V 7 bases and J 10 bases; bases outside gene matches: 7. The CDR3 extends over 12 amino acids. Germline loops: CDR1 LNHDA, CDR2 SQIVND (reference sequence). CDR3 loop: CASTQGAADYTF. As DNA, the CDR3 is TGTGCCAGTACACAGGGGGCGGCGGACTACACCTTC.

The V gene is TRBV7-8, the J gene TRBJ2-5, with D perhaps matching TRBD1 or TRBD2 (5 bases each). Germline CDR1 reads SGHVS; CDR2 reads FQNEAQ. Trimming took off 5 bases at V and 5 bases at J, with 18 bases between the two ends. The CDR3 has 15 amino acids. The CDR3 protein is CASSTDRESGETQYF. The CDR3, as DNA: TGTGCCAGCAGCACCGACAGAGAATCGGGGGAGACCCAGTACTTC.

This chain uses TRBV2 with TRBJ1-5; 9 bases line up with TRBD1. V was clipped by 6 bases and J by 3 bases; unmatched bases: 12. The CDR3 covers 17 residues. In germline, CDR1 is SNHLY, CDR2 FYNNEI. CDR3 protein: CASSQVITGGHNQPQHF. CDR3 DNA: TGTGCCAGCAGCCAAGTAATAACAGGGGGCCACAATCAGCCCCAGCATTTT.

This clonotype was detected once. Germline is not matched at one junction end, which may reflect a read error. V usage is TRBV7-2 and J usage is TRBJ1-1; D remains ambiguous. The length of the CDR3 is 15 residues. The germline CDR1 and CDR2 sequences are SGHTA and FQGNSA. The CDR3 spells CASSQSRTGNTEAFF. The DNA of the CDR3 is TGCGCCAGCAGCCAATCAAGGACGGGGAACACTGAAGCTTTCTTT.

Concerning this clonotype: A read error may be the cause here, since a much bigger clone is one base away. The rearrangement links TRBV7-9 to TRBJ1-6, with D tentatively TRBD1 (6 bases). The CDR3 spans 14 residues. CDR1 is SEHNR and CDR2 is FQNEAQ in the germline V gene (reference sequence). V was cut by 3 bases and J by 10 bases, with 13 bases left in between. The CDR3 DNA sequence: TGTGCCAGCAGCTTTGGGGGGGGCGACTCACCCCTCCACTTT. It yields the protein CASSFGGGDSPLHF.

The V and J genes are TRBV19 and TRBJ1-1; TRBD1 matches 8 bases. CDR1 and CDR2 (germline): LNHDA, SQIVND (reference sequence). This CDR3 region has 13 residues. Germline trimming cut 6 bases from V and 5 bases from J; bases unmatched to any gene: 5. The CDR3 DNA follows: TGTGCCAGTAGGCGCACAGGGGGTACTGAAGCTTTCTTT. It is translated as CASRRTGGTEAFF.

The V call is TRBV6-5, the J call TRBJ2-7, with D unresolved. Germline lookup yields CDR1 MNHEY and CDR2 SVGAGI. The V and J ends lost 4 bases and 7 bases respectively, with 20 bases between them. This CDR3 has 15 residues. CDR3 DNA sequence: TGTGCCAGCAGTTCTTGGGCAGGCTCATCCGGGGAGCAGTACTTC. Translated: CASSSWAGSSGEQYF.

This clonotype was observed once. The V gene is TRBV2, the J gene TRBJ2-7; 7 nucleotides align to TRBD2. J was trimmed by 4 bases and V by 5 bases; bases with no gene match: 11. There are 15 residues in the CDR3. Germline V gene lookup returns CDR1 SNHLY and CDR2 FYNNEI. CDR3 amino acids: CASSYSASGGYEQYF. The CDR3, as DNA: TGTGCCAGCAGTTACTCGGCTAGCGGAGGGTACGAGCAGTACTTC.

This CDR3 reads CASSTAGTVYNSPLHF. The CDR3 region has the DNA TGTGCCAGCAGTACCGCCGGGACAGTTTATAATTCACCCCTCCACTTT. The chain is built from TRBV2 and TRBJ1-6; 7 bases line up with TRBD1. Germline lookup yields CDR1 SNHLY and CDR2 FYNNEI. Unmatched junction bases numbered 8, after V lost 5 bases and J lost 4 bases. CDR3 length equals 16 residues. Based on the CDR3 plus reference TRBV2 and TRBJ1-6, the full variable domain is EPEVTQTPSHQVTQMGQEVILRCVPISNHLYFYWYRQILGQKVEFLVSFYNNEISEKSEIFDDQFSVERPDGSNFTLKIRSTKLEDSAMYFCASSTAGTVYNSPLHFGNGTRLTVT.

The sample holds many counts of this clonotype. V and J are TRBV2 and TRBJ1-5; D unclear. V was cut by 7 bases and J by 4 bases, with 11 bases left in between. This CDR3 contains 13 residues. Looked up from germline, CDR1 is SNHLY and CDR2 is FYNNEI. Written as DNA, the CDR3 is TGTGCCAGCACCGGACGGTTAAATCAGCCCCAGCATTTT. Translating gives CASTGRLNQPQHF.

This clonotype is a singleton in its sample. The chain has TRBV7-9 and TRBJ2-7, with 10 bases aligning to TRBD1. V lost 11 bases and J lost 5; bases outside the gene matches: 9. The CDR3 has 13 amino acids. CDR1 and CDR2 (germline): SEHNR, FQNEAQ (reference sequence). CDR3 DNA sequence: TGTGCCTGGAGTACAGGGACAGGGGACGAGCAGTACTTC. It specifies CAWSTGTGDEQYF.

This clonotype was detected once. The chain is built from TRBV20-1 and TRBJ1-6; TRBD1 matches 7 bases. The CDR3 length is 16 residues. V lost 2 bases, J lost 7 bases, and 11 bases stayed unmatched. CDR1 and CDR2 from the germline V gene are DFQATT and SNEGSKA (reference sequence). This CDR3 is CSARYITGVPNSPLHF. The CDR3 DNA follows: TGCAGTGCTAGATATATAACAGGGGTCCCCAATTCACCCCTCCACTTT.

The chain carries TRBV7-2 and TRBJ1-5; the match to TRBD1 covers 11 bases. CDR1 and CDR2 (germline): SGHTA, FQGNSA. The junction had 5 bases not matched to a gene; V was cut back by 4 bases and J by 6 bases. The CDR3 runs to 15 residues. The CDR3 DNA is TGTGCCAGCAGCTCGGACAGGGGGCCGGGTCAGCCCCAGCATTTT. It translates to CASSSDRGPGQPQHF.

At least ten counts were recorded for this clonotype. The rearrangement joins TRBV12-3 or TRBV12-4 to TRBJ1-1; no definite D call. The CDR3 extends over 13 amino acids. V lost 3 bases and J lost 1, with 6 bases in between. The CDR3 reads CASSFIANTEAFF. The DNA for the CDR3 is TGTGCCAGCAGTTTCATTGCGAACACTGAAGCTTTCTTT.

Ten or more counts support this clonotype. V and J are TRBV2 and TRBJ2-7; D unclear. The CDR3 length is 13 residues. The ends were cut back, 3 bases at V and 1 base at J, with 7 bases in the middle. Germline loops: CDR1 SNHLY, CDR2 FYNNEI. Here the CDR3 DNA reads TGTGCCAGCAGTGAGCCCAAATCCTACGAGCAGTACTTC. Translating gives CASSEPKSYEQYF.

About this clonotype: The CDR3 carries no conserved terminal phenylalanine or tryptophan, so it likely arises from a read error. It is unclear where the CDR3 begins or ends on the DNA, so no DNA is shown, and the CDR3 is as TCRdb lists it. The chain recombines TRBV6-5 with TRBJ1-5. CDR1 is MNHEY and CDR2 is SVGAGI in the germline V gene. The length of the CDR3 is 9 amino acids, counting both ends. The CDR3 protein is CASSEEGAS.

V gene TRBV12-3 or TRBV12-4 combines with J gene TRBJ1-4; TRBD1 agrees at 8 bases. The CDR3 is made up of 17 amino acids. Germline trimming cut 5 bases from V and 2 bases from J; bases unmatched to any gene: 10. The CDR3 region is CASSQRTGLVTNEKLFF. The CDR3 coding sequence is TGTGCCAGCAGTCAAAGGACAGGGTTAGTGACTAATGAAAAACTGTTTTTT.

V and J are TRBV29-1 and TRBJ1-6; D gene uncertain. V was trimmed by 4 bases and J by 8 bases, leaving 12 bases between them. Germline CDR1 reads SQVTM; CDR2 reads ANQGSEA. The CDR3 totals 13 residues. The CDR3 DNA sequence: TGCAGCGTTGGGGCGGGGATCGATTCACCCCTCCACTTT. It yields the protein CSVGAGIDSPLHF.

This clonotype was found many times. V gene TRBV7-6 combines with J gene TRBJ1-1; D gene unclear. V gave up 0 bases and J gave up 6 bases, with 14 bases separating them. Germline assignment: CDR1 SGHVS and CDR2 FNYEAQ. CDR3 size: 15 residues. The CDR3 sequence: CASSLAIRAEAEAFF. DNA for the CDR3: TGTGCCAGCAGCTTAGCGATTAGGGCGGAGGCTGAAGCTTTCTTT.

This clonotype was counted only a few times. Relative to the germline gene, one junction end is altered; a read error may explain this. The chain recombines TRBV7-9 with TRBJ2-7, with D uncertain. Germline CDR1 is SEHNR and CDR2 is FQNEAQ (reference sequence). The CDR3 extends over 15 amino acids. For the CDR3, the DNA is TGCGCCAGCAGCCAAGTTAGGACGAGCTCCTACGAGCAGTACTTC. It encodes CASSQVRTSSYEQYF.